A few counts support the clone carrying this T cell receptor (beta chain). Its target is unknown. The entry originates in a study of cytomegalovirus exposure and HLA in healthy donors. Study details: Early release data held 80 million to 100 million unique TCRs from HLA-typed donors.

CDR1 and CDR2 (germline): SGHRS, YFSETQ. There are 15 residues in the CDR3. J was trimmed by 2 bases and V by 6 bases; bases with no gene match: 6. Amplification used 60 Vbeta primers and 13 Jbeta primers. Here immunoSEQ multiplex PCR was the method, and the copy in TCRdb shows in-frame clones only, minus some. The table includes about 200,000 clones, 9.5% to 15% detected once. Regarding the study as a whole: Confirmation in vitro established that three CMV-associated chains were specific for CMV antigens. Fewer than 200 TCR beta chains were listed as cytomegalovirus-associated.

The specimen sequenced was PBMCs. This sequence joins TRBV5-1 and TRBJ2-2, with 8 bases matching TRBD1. The receptor comes from a man aged 50-59 years in good health and CMV-seropositive. CDR3 coding DNA: TGCGCCAGCACCAGGACAGGGATTAACACCGGGGAGCTGTTTTTT. Amino acids: CASTRTGINTGELFF. The whole variable domain, filled in from reference TRBV5-1 and TRBJ2-2, reads KAGVTQTPRYLIKTRGQQVTLSCSPISGHRSVSWYQQTPGQGLQFLFEYFSETQRNKGNFPGRFSGRQFSNSRSEMNVSTLELGDSALYLCASTRTGINTGELFFGEGSRLTVL.